This T cell receptor (beta chain) was sequenced for a study of blood T cell repertoires in COVID-19. Assay: immunoSEQ multiplex PCR; the TCRdb copy retains only in-frame clones and omits some. Of around 190,000 clones listed, 80% to 90% are singletons. Material for sequencing was peripheral blood. The receptor was derived from a woman in her thirties or forties with COVID-19, enrolled during active disease.

The chain's CDR3 is CAISSSTGNTEAFF. In DNA form, the CDR3 reads TGTGCCATCAGTTCCAGTACAGGGAACACTGAAGCTTTCTTT. The chain couples TRBV10-3 to TRBJ1-1; TRBD1 is a possible D gene (5 bases). The CDR3 loop spans 14 amino acids. The germline V gene has CDR1 ENHRY and CDR2 SYGVKD. The V end was cut by 5 bases, the J end by 1 base, with 11 bases between.